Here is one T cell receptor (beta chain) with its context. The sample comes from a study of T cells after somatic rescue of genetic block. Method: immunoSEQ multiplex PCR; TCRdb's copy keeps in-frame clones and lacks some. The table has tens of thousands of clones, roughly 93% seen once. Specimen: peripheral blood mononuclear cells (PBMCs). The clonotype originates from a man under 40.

CDR3: CASSPQGFHSNQPQHF. In DNA form, the CDR3 reads TGTGCCAGTAGTCCACAGGGTTTTCATAGCAATCAGCCCCAGCATTTT. The chain is built from TRBV19 and TRBJ1-5, with a tentative D call TRBD1 (6 bases). This CDR3 region has 16 residues. V dropped 5 bases and J dropped 0 bases, with 14 bases sitting between them. The germline gives CDR1 LNHDA, CDR2 SQIVND (reference sequence).